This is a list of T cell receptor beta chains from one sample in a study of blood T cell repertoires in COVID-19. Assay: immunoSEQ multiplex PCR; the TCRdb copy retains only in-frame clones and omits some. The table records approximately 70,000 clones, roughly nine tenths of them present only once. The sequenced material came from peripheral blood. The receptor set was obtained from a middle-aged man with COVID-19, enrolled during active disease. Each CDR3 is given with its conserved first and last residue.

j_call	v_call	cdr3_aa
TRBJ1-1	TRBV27	CASSLTYRANTEAFF
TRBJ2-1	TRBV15	CATSRGQGDNEQFF
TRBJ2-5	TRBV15	CATSRKWGRQETQYF
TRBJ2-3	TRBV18	CASKTAGGGPDTQYF
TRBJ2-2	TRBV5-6	CASSLPDLNTGELFF
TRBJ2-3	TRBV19	CASSIGKLRTSGGAWDTQYF
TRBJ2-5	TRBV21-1	CASSMGRKTQYF
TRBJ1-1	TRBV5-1	CASTPEQGYTEAFF
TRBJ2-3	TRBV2	CASARGGSDTQYF
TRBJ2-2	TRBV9	CASSVGGGTIGELFF
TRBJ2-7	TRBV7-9	CASSLVGGGQSPYEQYF
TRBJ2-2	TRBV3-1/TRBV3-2	CASSQFTSGTGELFF
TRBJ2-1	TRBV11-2	CASSSGKRGGYNEQFF
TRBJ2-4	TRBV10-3	CAISEGDYAKNIQYF
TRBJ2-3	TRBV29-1	CSVLSRESHTQYF
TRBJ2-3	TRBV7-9	CASSPVEDSTDTQYF
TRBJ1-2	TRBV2	CASWGQGSGYTF
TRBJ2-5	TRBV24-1	CATSDFRGSQETQYF
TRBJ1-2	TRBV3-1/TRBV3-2	CASSRLSGYTF
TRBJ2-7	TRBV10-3	CAIIIHGLAYEQYF
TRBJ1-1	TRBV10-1	CASSRGQNEAFF
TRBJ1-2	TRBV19	CASSIEQGASPYGYTF
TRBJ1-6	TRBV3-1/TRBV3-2	CASSQAQSNSPLHF
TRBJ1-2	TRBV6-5	CASLWQDYGYTF
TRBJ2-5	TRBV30	CAWSLAGTQYF
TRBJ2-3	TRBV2	CASSVDSGESDTQYF
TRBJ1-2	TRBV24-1	CATSDGQGYGYTF
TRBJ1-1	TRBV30	CAWTRAADTEAFF
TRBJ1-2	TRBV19	CASSIQGTDGYTF
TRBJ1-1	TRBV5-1	CASTTGGYTEAFF